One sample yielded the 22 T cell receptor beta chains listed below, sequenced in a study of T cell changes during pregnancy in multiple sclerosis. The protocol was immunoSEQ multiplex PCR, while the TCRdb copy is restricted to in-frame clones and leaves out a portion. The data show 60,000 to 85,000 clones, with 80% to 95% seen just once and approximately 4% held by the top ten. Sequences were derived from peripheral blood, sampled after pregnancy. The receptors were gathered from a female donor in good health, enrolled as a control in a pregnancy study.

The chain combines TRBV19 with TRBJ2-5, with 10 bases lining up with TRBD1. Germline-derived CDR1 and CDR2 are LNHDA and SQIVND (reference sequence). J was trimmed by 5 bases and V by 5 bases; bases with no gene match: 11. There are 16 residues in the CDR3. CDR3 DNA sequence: TGTGCCAGTAGTCCCACCCCGGGACAGGGGTTGGAGACCCAGTACTTC. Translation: CASSPTPGQGLETQYF.

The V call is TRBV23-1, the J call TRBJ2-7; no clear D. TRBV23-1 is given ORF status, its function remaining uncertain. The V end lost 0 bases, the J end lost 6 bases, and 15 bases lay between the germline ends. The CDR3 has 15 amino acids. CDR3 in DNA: TGCGCCAGCAGTCAATCCCGCGTTTCGAACCCCGAGCAGTACTTC. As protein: CASSQSRVSNPEQYF.

The DNA of the CDR3 is TGTGCCACCAGCAGATCGGACAGGGGGGCTGGGGCCAACGTCCTGACTTTC. It yields the protein CATSRSDRGAGANVLTF. This chain links TRBV15 with TRBJ2-6, with TRBD1 identical over 10 bases. Germline-derived CDR1 and CDR2 are LNHNV and YYDKDF (reference sequence). The junction had 3 bases not matched to a gene; V was cut back by 2 bases and J by 2 bases. CDR3 length: 17 residues.

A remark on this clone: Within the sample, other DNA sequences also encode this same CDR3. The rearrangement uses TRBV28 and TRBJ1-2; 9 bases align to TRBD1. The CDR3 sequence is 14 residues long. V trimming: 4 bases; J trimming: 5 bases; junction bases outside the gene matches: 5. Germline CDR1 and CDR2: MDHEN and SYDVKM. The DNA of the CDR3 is TGTGCCAGCAGTTCCTTACAGGGGGCATATGGCTACACCTTC. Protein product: CASSSLQGAYGYTF.

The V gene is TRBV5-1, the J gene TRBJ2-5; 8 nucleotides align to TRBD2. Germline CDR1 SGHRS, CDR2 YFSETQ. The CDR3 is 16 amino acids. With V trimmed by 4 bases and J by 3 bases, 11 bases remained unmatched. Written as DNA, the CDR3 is TGCGCCAGCAGCGCCCTAGCGGGTTACCGAAAAGAGACCCAGTACTTC. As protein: CASSALAGYRKETQYF.

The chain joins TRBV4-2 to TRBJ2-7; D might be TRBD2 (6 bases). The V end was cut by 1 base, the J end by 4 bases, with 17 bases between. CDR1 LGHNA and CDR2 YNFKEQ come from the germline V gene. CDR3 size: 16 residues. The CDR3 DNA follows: TGTGCCAGCAGCCAAGGGTTCGGGGGATCTTTGTACGAGCAGTACTTC. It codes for CASSQGFGGSLYEQYF.

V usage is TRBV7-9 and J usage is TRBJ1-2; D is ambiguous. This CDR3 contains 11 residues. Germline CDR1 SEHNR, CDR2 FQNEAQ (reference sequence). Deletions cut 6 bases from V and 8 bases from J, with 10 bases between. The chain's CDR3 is CASSSREGYTF. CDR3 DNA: TGTGCCAGCAGTTCACGCGAAGGCTACACCTTC. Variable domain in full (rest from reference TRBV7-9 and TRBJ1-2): DTGVSQNPRHKITKRGQNVTFRCDPISEHNRLYWYRQTLGQGPEFLTYFQNEAQLEKSRLLSDRFSAERPKGSFSTLEIQRTEQGDSAMYLCASSSREGYTFGSGTRLTVV.

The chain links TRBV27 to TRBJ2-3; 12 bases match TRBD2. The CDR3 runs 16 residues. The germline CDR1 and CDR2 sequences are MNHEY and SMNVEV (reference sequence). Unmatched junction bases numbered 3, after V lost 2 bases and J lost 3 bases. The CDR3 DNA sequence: TGTGCCAGCAGTTTACTAGCGGGAGGGCCGACAGATACGCAGTATTTT. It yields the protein CASSLLAGGPTDTQYF.

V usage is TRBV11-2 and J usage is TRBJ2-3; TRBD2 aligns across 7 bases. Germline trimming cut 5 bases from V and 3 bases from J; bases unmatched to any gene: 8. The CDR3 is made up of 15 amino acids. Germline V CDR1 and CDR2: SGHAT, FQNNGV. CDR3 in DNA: TGTGCCAGCAGCAAAGGACTAGGACAAACAGATACGCAGTATTTT. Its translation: CASSKGLGQTDTQYF.

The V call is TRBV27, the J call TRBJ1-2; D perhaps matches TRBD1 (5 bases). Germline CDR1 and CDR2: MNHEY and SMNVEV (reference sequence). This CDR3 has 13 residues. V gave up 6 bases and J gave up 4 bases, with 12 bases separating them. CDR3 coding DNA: TGTGCCAGCAGCCCAAGGGGAACCTATGGCTACACCTTC. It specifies CASSPRGTYGYTF.

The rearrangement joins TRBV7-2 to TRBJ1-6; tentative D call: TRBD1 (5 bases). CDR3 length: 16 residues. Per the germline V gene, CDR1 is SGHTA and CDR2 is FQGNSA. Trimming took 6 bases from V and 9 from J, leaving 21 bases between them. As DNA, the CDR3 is TGTGCCAGCAGTCCACAAACAGGTTACTTTTCTTCACCCCTCCACTTT. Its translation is CASSPQTGYFSSPLHF.

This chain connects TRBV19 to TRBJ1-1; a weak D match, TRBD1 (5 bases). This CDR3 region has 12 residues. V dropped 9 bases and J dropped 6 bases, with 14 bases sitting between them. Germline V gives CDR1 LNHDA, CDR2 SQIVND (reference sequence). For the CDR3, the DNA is TGTGCCAGCCAGGGTGTTTATTCTGAAGCTTTCTTT. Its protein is CASQGVYSEAFF.

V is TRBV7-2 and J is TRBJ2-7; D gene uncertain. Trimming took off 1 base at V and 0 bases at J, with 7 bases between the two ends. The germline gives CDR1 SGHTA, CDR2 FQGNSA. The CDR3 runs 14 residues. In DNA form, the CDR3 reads TGTGCCAGCAGCTTAGGTCCGTCCTCCTACGAGCAGTACTTC. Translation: CASSLGPSSYEQYF.

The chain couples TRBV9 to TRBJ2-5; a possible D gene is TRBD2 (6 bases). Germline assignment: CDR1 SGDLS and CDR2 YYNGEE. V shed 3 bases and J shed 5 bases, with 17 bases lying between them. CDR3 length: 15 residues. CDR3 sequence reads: CASSAGTVGGETQYF. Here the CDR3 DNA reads TGTGCCAGCAGCGCAGGGACTGTGGGCGGCGAGACCCAGTACTTC.

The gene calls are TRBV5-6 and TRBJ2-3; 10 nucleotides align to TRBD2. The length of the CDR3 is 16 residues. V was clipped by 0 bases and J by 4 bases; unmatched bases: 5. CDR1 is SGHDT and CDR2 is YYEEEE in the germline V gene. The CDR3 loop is CASSLDNSGGSDTQYF. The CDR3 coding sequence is TGTGCCAGCAGCTTGGATAATAGCGGGGGGTCAGATACGCAGTATTTT.

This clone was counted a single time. This CDR3 reads CASSLVRGTEAFF. CDR3 coding DNA: TGTGCCAGCAGCTTGGTCAGGGGCACTGAAGCTTTCTTT. The rearrangement uses TRBV5-8 and TRBJ1-1, with a possible D match to TRBD1 (6 bases). Trimming stripped 0 bases from V and 4 bases from J, with 7 bases between. CDR3 length: 13 amino acids. Germline values: CDR1 SGHTS, CDR2 YDEGEE.

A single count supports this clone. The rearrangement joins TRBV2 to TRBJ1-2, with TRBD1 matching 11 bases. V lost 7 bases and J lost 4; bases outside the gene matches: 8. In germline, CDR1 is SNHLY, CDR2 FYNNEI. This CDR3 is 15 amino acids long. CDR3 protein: CASMGGTGGGYGYTF. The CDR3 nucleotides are TGTGCCAGCATGGGGGGGACAGGGGGAGGCTATGGCTACACCTTC.

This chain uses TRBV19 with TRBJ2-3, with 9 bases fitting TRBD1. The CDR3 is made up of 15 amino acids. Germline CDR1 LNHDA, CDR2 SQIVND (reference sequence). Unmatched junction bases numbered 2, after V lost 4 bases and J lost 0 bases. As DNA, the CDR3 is TGTGCCAGTAGTACCGGGACAGGGAGCACAGATACGCAGTATTTT. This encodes CASSTGTGSTDTQYF.

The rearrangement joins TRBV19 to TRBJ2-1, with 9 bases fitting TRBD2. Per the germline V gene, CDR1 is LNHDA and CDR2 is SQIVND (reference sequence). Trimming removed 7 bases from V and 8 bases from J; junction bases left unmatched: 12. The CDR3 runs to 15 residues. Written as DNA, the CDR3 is TGTGCCAGTAAAGGGGGCGGGAGGGGATTCGATGAGCAGTTCTTC. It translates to CASKGGGRGFDEQFF.

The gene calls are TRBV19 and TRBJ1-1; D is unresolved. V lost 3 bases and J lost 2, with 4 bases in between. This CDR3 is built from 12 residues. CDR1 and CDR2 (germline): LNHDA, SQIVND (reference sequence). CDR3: CASSIGNTEAFF. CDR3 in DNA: TGTGCCAGTAGTATCGGTAACACTGAAGCTTTCTTT.

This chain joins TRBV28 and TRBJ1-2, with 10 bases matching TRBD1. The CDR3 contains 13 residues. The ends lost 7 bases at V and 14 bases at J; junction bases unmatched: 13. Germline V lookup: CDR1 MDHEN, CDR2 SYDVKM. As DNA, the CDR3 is TGTGCCAGCAATACGGGACAGGGGTCCCTAGTTACCTTC. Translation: CASNTGQGSLVTF.

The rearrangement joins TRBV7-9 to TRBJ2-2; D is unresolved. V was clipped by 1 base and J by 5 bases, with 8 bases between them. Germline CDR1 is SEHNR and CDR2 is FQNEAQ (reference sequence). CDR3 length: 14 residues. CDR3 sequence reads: CASSLGWRTGELFF. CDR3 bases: TGTGCCAGCAGCTTAGGATGGAGAACCGGGGAGCTGTTTTTT.